Listed below are T cell receptor beta chains from one sample, sequenced in a study of blood T cells in healthy people across ages. TCRdb re-called the 5' RACE reads through MiXCR, storing one row per CDR3 protein. The sample includes 1.5 million to 2 million distinct CDR3 sequences, roughly 28% of them seen just once. The specimen sequenced was blood. The origin of the receptors is a woman aged 25 to 39 in good health. Both conserved end residues are part of each CDR3. D genes are given only for firm matches. The listing skips clone size in some rows; elsewhere it reads once, few, many or a size class.

J gene | clone size | D gene | V gene | CDR3 protein | CDR3 DNA
TRBJ2-5 | NA | TRBD2 | TRBV6-1 | CASSEGLRQLADKETQYF | TGTGCCAGCAGTGAAGGGCTTAGGCAACTAGCGGATAAAGAGACCCAGTACTTC
TRBJ1-2 | few | NA | TRBV25-1 | CASSEYAQGRDYGYTF | TGTGCCAGCAGTGAATATGCCCAGGGGCGGGACTATGGCTACACCTTC
TRBJ1-1 | few | NA | TRBV12-3/TRBV12-4 | CASSLALAGNTEAFF | TGTGCCAGCAGTTTAGCGCTGGCCGGGAACACTGAAGCTTTCTTT
TRBJ2-5 | NA | TRBD1 | TRBV6-2/TRBV6-3 | CASRLRQGHQETQYF | TGTGCCAGCAGACTTCGACAGGGTCACCAAGAGACCCAGTACTTC
TRBJ2-1 | NA | TRBD1 | TRBV12-3/TRBV12-4 | CASSSRGLWRDEQFF | TGTGCCAGCAGTTCCAGGGGGCTGTGGAGGGATGAGCAGTTCTTC
TRBJ1-5 | NA | TRBD1 | TRBV6-1 | CASSANRGLPFVGNQPQHF | TGTGCCAGCAGTGCCAACAGGGGTCTCCCTTTTGTGGGCAATCAGCCCCAGCATTTT
TRBJ2-7 | many | NA | TRBV24-1 | CATSAGSSSYEQYF | TGTGCCACCAGTGCGGGCAGTTCCTCCTACGAGCAGTACTTC
TRBJ2-3 | NA | TRBD2 | TRBV4-3 | CASSQGLAGVIDTQYF | TGCGCCAGCAGCCAAGGGCTAGCGGGAGTGATAGATACGCAGTATTTT
TRBJ1-5 | many | TRBD1 | TRBV5-1 | CASSLVPAGTGGRGQPQHF | TGCGCCAGCAGCTTGGTCCCGGCCGGGACAGGGGGCCGCGGACAGCCCCAGCATTTT
TRBJ1-2 | many | NA | TRBV6-2/TRBV6-3 | CASSSSGQTYGYTF | TGTGCCAGCAGCTCGTCCGGACAGACATATGGCTACACCTTC
TRBJ1-4 | NA | TRBD1 | TRBV20-1 | CSLQGVNEKLFF | TGCAGTCTACAGGGGGTTAATGAAAAACTGTTTTTT
TRBJ2-3 | NA | NA | TRBV20-1 | CSARVPSGAGTDTQYF | TGCAGTGCTAGAGTTCCCTCCGGGGCAGGCACAGATACGCAGTATTTT
TRBJ2-3 | once | TRBD2 | TRBV20-1 | CSARGLAGGYADTQYF | TGCAGTGCTAGAGGACTAGCGGGAGGCTACGCAGATACGCAGTATTTT
TRBJ2-1 | few | NA | TRBV6-6 | CASSSPSVDEQFF | TGTGCCAGCAGTTCCCCGTCCGTCGATGAGCAGTTCTTC
TRBJ2-7 | few | NA | TRBV20-1 | CSARAALNYEQYF | TGCAGTGCTAGGGCGGCATTAAACTACGAGCAGTACTTC
TRBJ2-3 | few | TRBD2 | TRBV7-3 | CASSLGLTSGGDGDTQYF | TGTGCCAGCAGCTTAGGACTGACTAGCGGGGGCGACGGAGATACGCAGTATTTT
TRBJ1-1 | NA | TRBD1 | TRBV11-2 | CASSSRGAGMNTEAFF | TGTGCCAGCAGCTCCAGGGGGGCAGGTATGAACACTGAAGCTTTCTTT
TRBJ2-1 | few | TRBD2 | TRBV6-2/TRBV6-3 | CASRPGLAGGPNEQFF | TGTGCCAGCAGACCCGGACTAGCGGGAGGGCCAAATGAGCAGTTCTTC
TRBJ1-1 | few | NA | TRBV9 | CASTKRDAKWSTEAFF | TGTGCCAGCACCAAACGGGACGCTAAGTGGAGCACTGAAGCTTTCTTT
TRBJ2-7 | NA | NA | TRBV20-1 | CSARAPGVGLGYEQYF | TGCAGTGCTAGAGCACCTGGAGTAGGGCTGGGCTACGAGCAGTACTTC
TRBJ2-1 | NA | TRBD1 | TRBV5-6 | CASSLSLQGFNEQFF | TGTGCCAGCAGCTTGTCCCTACAGGGGTTTAATGAGCAGTTCTTC
TRBJ2-5 | NA | TRBD2 | TRBV5-1 | CASDPTSGGRETQYF | TGCGCCAGCGATCCGACTAGCGGGGGAAGAGAGACCCAGTACTTC
TRBJ2-7 | many | NA | TRBV12-3/TRBV12-4 | CASSSRSSYEQYF | TGTGCCAGCAGTAGCCGCAGTTCCTACGAGCAGTACTTC
TRBJ2-1 | NA | NA | TRBV7-2 | CASSFSADGTEQFF | TGTGCCAGCAGCTTTTCCGCGGACGGGACCGAGCAGTTCTTC
TRBJ2-1 | NA | TRBD1 | TRBV9 | CASSEDRVFNEQFF | TGTGCCAGCAGCGAGGACAGGGTTTTTAATGAGCAGTTCTTC
TRBJ2-3 | NA | NA | TRBV5-6 | CASINRTSDTQYF | TGTGCCAGCATAAACAGAACTTCAGATACGCAGTATTTT
TRBJ2-7 | NA | TRBD2 | TRBV20-1 | CSATSTSGVIREQYF | TGCAGTGCTACCTCAACTAGCGGGGTAATACGCGAGCAGTACTTC
TRBJ1-1 | NA | TRBD1 | TRBV29-1 | CSAPGGSGEAFF | TGCAGCGCTCCAGGGGGCTCGGGTGAAGCTTTCTTT
TRBJ1-2 | NA | NA | TRBV7-9 | CASSGRENGYTF | TGTGCCAGCAGCGGCAGGGAGAATGGCTACACCTTC
TRBJ1-2 | few | NA | TRBV28 | CASSLGRARGYTF | TGTGCCAGCAGTTTAGGCAGGGCGCGCGGCTACACCTTC
TRBJ2-5 | NA | TRBD2 | TRBV5-1 | CASSPLTSGIETQYF | TGCGCCAGCAGCCCCCTGACTAGCGGGATCGAGACCCAGTACTTC
TRBJ1-3 | NA | TRBD1 | TRBV9 | CASSSRDSPVSGNTIYF | TGTGCCAGCAGCTCAAGGGACAGTCCAGTCTCTGGAAACACCATATATTTT
TRBJ2-3 | few | NA | TRBV11-2 | CASSHSSGKATDTQYF | TGTGCCAGCAGCCACTCAAGCGGCAAAGCCACAGATACGCAGTATTTT
TRBJ2-7 | NA | NA | TRBV20-1 | CSARENRGSEAQYF | TGCAGTGCTAGGGAGAATCGGGGGTCGGAGGCCCAGTACTTC
TRBJ1-5 | NA | NA | TRBV2 | CASRADRSGNQPQHF | TGTGCCAGCAGGGCGGATCGAAGCGGCAATCAGCCCCAGCATTTT
TRBJ1-5 | NA | NA | TRBV27 | CASSLSPGGKPQHF | TGTGCCAGCAGTTTAAGTCCAGGCGGCAAGCCCCAGCATTTT
TRBJ2-4 | NA | NA | TRBV20-1 | CSAPGRVGNIQYF | TGCAGTGCACCGGGGCGCGTTGGTAACATTCAGTACTTC
TRBJ2-1 | few | NA | TRBV14 | CASSLRDLNNEQFF | TGTGCCAGCAGCCTCCGGGATCTCAACAATGAGCAGTTCTTC
TRBJ2-2 | NA | NA | TRBV2 | CASTWGSGAGELFF | TGTGCCAGCACATGGGGGTCTGGCGCCGGGGAGCTGTTTTTT
TRBJ2-7 | few | TRBD2 | TRBV6-1 | CASSDPAGPSYEQYF | TGTGCCAGCAGTGACCCAGCGGGGCCCTCCTACGAGCAGTACTTC
TRBJ1-2 | NA | TRBD1 | TRBV12-3/TRBV12-4 | CASRPRDRAGYTF | TGTGCCAGCAGACCCCGGGACAGGGCTGGCTACACCTTC
TRBJ1-1 | few | NA | TRBV7-9 | CASSGEGLSLVEAFF | TGTGCCAGCAGCGGGGAGGGACTCTCCCTAGTGGAAGCTTTCTTT
TRBJ2-5 | few | TRBD1 | TRBV5-1 | CASSLPEGGAKETQYF | TGCGCCAGCAGCTTACCGGAAGGGGGCGCGAAGGAGACCCAGTACTTC
TRBJ2-5 | NA | NA | TRBV2 | CASLAPGTQPEETQYF | TGTGCCAGCCTGGCACCCGGGACACAACCCGAGGAGACCCAGTACTTC
TRBJ2-1 | few | TRBD1 | TRBV12-3/TRBV12-4 | CASSLKTGGYYNEQFF | TGTGCCAGCAGTTTAAAGACAGGGGGCTACTACAATGAGCAGTTCTTC
TRBJ1-2 | few | TRBD1 | TRBV4-3 | CASSKGTGVYYGYTF | TGCGCCAGCAGCAAAGGGACAGGGGTTTACTATGGCTACACCTTC